These 22 T cell receptor beta chains came from one sample sequenced in a study of OX40 agonist ivuxolimab in advanced cancers. Produced via immunoSEQ multiplex PCR; TCRdb's table is partial and in-frame only. This table has about 65,000 clones, approximately 90% appearing once. The sample was CD4+ or CD8+ T cells sorted from blood, taken in a trial of the OX40 agonist ivuxolimab. The receptors shown here come from an adult with an advanced solid tumor such as melanoma, head and neck, liver or kidney cancer.

This chain connects TRBV6-5 to TRBJ1-6; TRBD1 might be the D (5 bases). Per germline, CDR1 MNHEY and CDR2 SVGAGI. Trimming stripped 0 bases from V and 2 bases from J, with 8 bases between. The CDR3 is made up of 16 amino acids. The CDR3: CASSYSGDPYNSPLHF. The CDR3 DNA reads as TGTGCCAGCAGTTACTCAGGGGACCCCTATAATTCACCCCTCCACTTT.

The chain uses TRBV4-1 and TRBJ2-2; D uncertain. The length of the CDR3 is 14 residues. Trimming cost V 7 bases and J 5 bases, with 14 bases left between them. CDR1 and CDR2 (germline): MGHRA, YSYEKL. The CDR3 spells CASTHPGLTGELFF. In nucleotides, the CDR3 is TGCGCCAGCACCCACCCCGGGCTAACCGGGGAGCTGTTTTTT.

This clone was observed once. J is TRBJ1-2 and V is TRBV30, with no clear D. CDR1 GTSNPN and CDR2 SVGIG come from the germline V gene (reference sequence). The CDR3 extends over 12 amino acids. V lost 1 base and J 2 bases, leaving 5 bases between the germline ends. The CDR3 is CAWSEGNYGYTF. Here the CDR3 DNA reads TGTGCCTGGAGTGAGGGAAACTATGGCTACACCTTC.

V usage is TRBV5-6 and J usage is TRBJ2-7; D might be TRBD2 (6 bases). The V gene lost 4 bases and the J gene lost 3 bases, with 17 bases spanning the gap. The CDR3 has 15 residues. Germline V lookup: CDR1 SGHDT, CDR2 YYEEEE. The CDR3 DNA follows: TGTGCCAGCAGCATAGACCCGGCGGGGATCTACGAGCAGTACTTC. This gives the protein CASSIDPAGIYEQYF.

This chain joins TRBV10-3 and TRBJ2-5; D gene ambiguous. The CDR3 has 14 amino acids. Trimming removed 0 bases at V and 5 bases at J, with 10 bases between. Germline values: CDR1 ENHRY, CDR2 SYGVKD. The CDR3 is CAISESARLETQYF. CDR3 coding DNA: TGTGCCATCAGTGAGTCGGCTAGGCTGGAGACCCAGTACTTC.

J is TRBJ1-2 and V is TRBV5-4; D is ambiguous. The V and J ends lost 5 bases and 4 bases respectively, with 9 bases between them. The germline V gene encodes CDR1 SGHNT and CDR2 YYREEE (reference sequence). CDR3 size: 12 residues. CDR3 loop: CASRGGGYGYTF. Written as DNA, the CDR3 is TGTGCCAGCAGGGGCGGTGGCTATGGCTACACCTTC.

The V gene is TRBV28, the J gene TRBJ2-1, with 11 bases fitting TRBD2. The germline V gene encodes CDR1 MDHEN and CDR2 SYDVKM. Trimming at V came to 6 bases and at J to 7 bases, leaving 17 bases not matched to a gene. CDR3 length: 18 amino acids. The CDR3 DNA sequence: TGTGCCAGCAGCCCTTTGGGTGCTAGCGGGAGGATGAGGAATGAGCAGTTCTTC. This sequence encodes CASSPLGASGRMRNEQFF.

The rearrangement joins TRBV27 to TRBJ2-7; perhaps TRBD2 as D (7 bases). The CDR3 runs to 16 residues. Germline-derived CDR1 and CDR2 are MNHEY and SMNVEV (reference sequence). Trimming left V 1 base short and J 5 bases short, with 18 bases between. The CDR3 DNA sequence: TGTGCCAGCAGTTTATATAGGGGGGGGATAAGAGACGAGCAGTACTTC. This encodes CASSLYRGGIRDEQYF.

This rearrangement joins TRBV6-6 to TRBJ1-2, with 7 bases lining up with TRBD1. Germline CDR1 reads MNHNY; CDR2 reads SVGAGI (reference sequence). This CDR3 contains 16 residues. V dropped 4 bases and J dropped 3; count of bases not matched to a gene: 11. The CDR3 loop is CASSLSGTARDYGYTF. The CDR3 nucleotides are TGTGCCAGCAGTTTGTCCGGGACAGCCAGGGACTATGGCTACACCTTC.

CDR3 in DNA: TGTGCCTGGAGTAGGAAACAAGGGGATCAGCCCCAGCATTTT. Residues: CAWSRKQGDQPQHF. This rearrangement joins TRBV30 to TRBJ1-5; maybe TRBD1 (5 bases). V was trimmed by 2 bases and J by 5 bases, leaving 13 bases between them. This CDR3 is 14 amino acids long. Germline V CDR1 and CDR2: GTSNPN, SVGIG (reference sequence).

Notes on this clone: The same CDR3 arises from other DNA sequences in this sample as well. The V and J genes are TRBV2 and TRBJ1-2; TRBD1 agrees at 8 bases. CDR1 is SNHLY and CDR2 is FYNNEI in the germline V gene. Losses at the gene ends were 5 bases for V and 8 bases for J; bases not matched to a gene: 7. The CDR3 extends over 13 amino acids. CDR3 nucleotide sequence: TGTGCCAGCAGTCAAGACAGGGGAAACGGCTACACCTTC. Its translation: CASSQDRGNGYTF.

The V and J genes are TRBV7-6 and TRBJ2-7; the D gene is possibly TRBD1 (6 bases). Germline V gene sequence: CDR1 SGHVS, CDR2 FNYEAQ. V was pared by 5 bases and J by 5 bases, with 16 bases between. The CDR3 totals 14 residues. The CDR3 protein is CASSPRTGSNEQYF. CDR3 coding DNA: TGTGCCAGCAGCCCCCGCACAGGGTCCAACGAGCAGTACTTC.

Only a few counts were recorded for this clone. The rearrangement uses TRBV14 and TRBJ1-6; D is unresolved. CDR1 and CDR2 from the germline V gene are SGHDN and FVKESK. Deletions cut 1 base from V and 0 bases from J, with 10 bases between. The CDR3 sequence is 17 residues long. CDR3 amino acids: CASSQVYGGSYNSPLHF. CDR3 DNA: TGTGCCAGCAGCCAAGTCTACGGAGGCTCCTATAATTCACCCCTCCACTTT.

This rearrangement joins TRBV2 to TRBJ1-3; weak D call: TRBD1 (6 bases). V lost 6 bases and J 1 base, leaving 22 bases between the germline ends. The CDR3 loop spans 18 amino acids. Germline loops: CDR1 SNHLY, CDR2 FYNNEI. The CDR3 reads CASRSRVGARSSGNTIYF. As DNA, the CDR3 is TGTGCCAGCAGGTCAAGGGTGGGGGCGCGGTCGTCTGGAAACACCATATATTTT.

The V gene is TRBV6-5, the J gene TRBJ1-5, with D perhaps TRBD1 (5 bases). Germline V CDR1 and CDR2: MNHEY, SVGAGI. Trimming removed 6 bases from V and 0 bases from J, with 12 bases in between. The CDR3 extends over 15 amino acids. CDR3: CASRSSGISNQPQHF. In nucleotides, the CDR3 is TGTGCCAGCAGATCCTCAGGGATTAGCAATCAGCCCCAGCATTTT.

The chain joins TRBV16 to TRBJ1-2, with D unclear. V shed 0 bases and J shed 8 bases, with 19 bases lying between them. CDR3 length equals 16 residues. CDR1 and CDR2 (germline): KGHSY, FQNENV. DNA for the CDR3: TGTGCCAGCAGCCAATCCGGAGGCCCCATATTTAAGGGCTACACCTTC. Translated, it gives CASSQSGGPIFKGYTF.

This chain links TRBV30 with TRBJ1-2; D not certain. V was pared by 6 bases and J by 4 bases, with 15 bases between. This CDR3 region has 13 residues. The germline V gene encodes CDR1 GTSNPN and CDR2 SVGIG (reference sequence). For the CDR3, the DNA is TGTGCCTGTCATAAGGACGGACTCTATGGCTACACCTTC. Translating it yields CACHKDGLYGYTF.

The rearrangement links TRBV5-4 to TRBJ2-1; D is unclear. Between the trimmed V and J ends, which lost 0 bases and 5 bases, there was a span of 12 bases. Germline V lookup: CDR1 SGHNT, CDR2 YYREEE (reference sequence). The length of the CDR3 is 15 residues. CDR3 nucleotide sequence: TGTGCCAGCAGCTTGGGTACTCCCTCGAACAATGAGCAGTTCTTC. Translating gives CASSLGTPSNNEQFF. Variable domain in full (rest from reference TRBV5-4 and TRBJ2-1): ETGVTQSPTHLIKTRGQQVTLRCSSQSGHNTVSWYQQALGQGPQFIFQYYREEENGRGNFPPRFSGLQFPNYSSELNVNALELDDSALYLCASSLGTPSNNEQFFGPGTRLTVL.

This chain connects TRBV11-2 to TRBJ1-6; TRBD1 might be the D (5 bases). The CDR3 is 14 residues long. Germline values: CDR1 SGHAT, CDR2 FQNNGV. The V and J ends lost 5 bases and 13 bases respectively, with 18 bases between them. This CDR3 reads CASSGDGGGSPLHF. As DNA, the CDR3 is TGTGCCAGCAGCGGGGACGGCGGAGGGTCCCCCCTCCACTTT.

This chain connects TRBV6-4 to TRBJ2-3, with D maybe TRBD2 (6 bases). Looked up from germline, CDR1 is MRHNA and CDR2 is SNTAGT. Trimming took off 3 bases at V and 0 bases at J, with 10 bases between the two ends. The CDR3 spans 15 residues. CDR3: CASSDFGTSTDTQYF. The CDR3 DNA follows: TGTGCCAGCAGTGATTTCGGGACTAGCACAGATACGCAGTATTTT.

This clone was detected only once. The chain links TRBV19 to TRBJ2-7; D tentatively reads TRBD1 or TRBD2 (5 bases each). V gave up 2 bases and J gave up 6 bases, with 17 bases separating them. Germline CDR1 LNHDA, CDR2 SQIVND (reference sequence). This CDR3 contains 15 residues. CDR3 DNA: TGTGCCAGTAGTATAATCTTTGGGACCGCCTCCGAGCAGTACTTC. Its protein is CASSIIFGTASEQYF.

Only a few counts were recorded for this clone. This chain uses TRBV27 with TRBJ1-1; 10 bases align to TRBD1. Germline CDR1 MNHEY, CDR2 SMNVEV (reference sequence). The junction had 5 bases not matched to a gene; V was cut back by 6 bases and J by 4 bases. This CDR3 has 14 residues. The CDR3 protein is CASRVGDRGTEAFF. The CDR3, as DNA: TGTGCCAGCAGAGTGGGGGACAGGGGCACTGAAGCTTTCTTT.